This passage covers 15 T cell receptor beta chains from one sample sequenced in a study of cytomegalovirus exposure and HLA in healthy donors. The PCR had 60 Vbeta and 13 Jbeta primers. Here immunoSEQ multiplex PCR was the method, and the copy in TCRdb shows in-frame clones only, minus some. The top ten hold 5.5% to 6.5% of the sample, which has 75,000 to 95,000 clones, 84% seen once. Sequencing was performed on PBMCs. The receptors shown here come from a woman aged 18 to 35 in good health and CMV-seropositive.

The chain uses TRBV7-9 and TRBJ2-1; 7 bases agree with TRBD1. The trim removed 3 bases at V and 5 bases at J, leaving 4 bases unmatched. The CDR3 is made up of 14 amino acids. Looked up from germline, CDR1 is SEHNR and CDR2 is FQNEAQ (reference sequence). In DNA, the CDR3 is TGTGCCAGCAGCTTGGGGACAGTAAACAATGAGCAGTTCTTC. It is translated as CASSLGTVNNEQFF.

This clone was counted once. This chain uses TRBV19 with TRBJ1-4; a possible D gene is TRBD1 (5 bases). Germline V gene data show CDR1 as LNHDA and CDR2 as SQIVND (reference sequence). V lost 6 bases, J lost 8 bases, and 19 bases lay in between. This CDR3 contains 15 residues. CDR3 DNA: TGTGCCAGTAGGGCTGAGAGGACACCTGGCGAAAAACTGTTTTTT. This gives the protein CASRAERTPGEKLFF.

The table lists this clone with a count of one. The same CDR3 can be traced to other DNA sequences in this sample. The genes are TRBV2 and TRBJ1-5; 8 bases are a match to TRBD1. From germline, CDR1 is SNHLY and CDR2 FYNNEI. This CDR3 has 19 amino acids. J was trimmed by 0 bases and V by 6 bases; bases with no gene match: 16. The CDR3 loop is CASRKRDRGSGYSNQPQHF. The CDR3 nucleotides read TGTGCCAGCAGAAAAAGAGACAGGGGCTCGGGATATAGCAATCAGCCCCAGCATTTT. The entire variable domain, with the rest obtained from reference TRBV2 and TRBJ1-5, is as follows: EPEVTQTPSHQVTQMGQEVILRCVPISNHLYFYWYRQILGQKVEFLVSFYNNEISEKSEIFDDQFSVERPDGSNFTLKIRSTKLEDSAMYFCASRKRDRGSGYSNQPQHFGDGTRLSIL.

The chain joins TRBV6-6 to TRBJ2-6; D not certain. V was pared by 4 bases and J by 0 bases, with 7 bases between. The CDR3 is made up of 15 amino acids. Germline CDR1 and CDR2: MNHNY and SVGAGI (reference sequence). Written as DNA, the CDR3 is TGTGCCAGCAGTTCCACCGGCTCTGGGGCCAACGTCCTGACTTTC. Protein sequence: CASSSTGSGANVLTF.

The chain is built from TRBV11-2 and TRBJ2-7, with 11 bases fitting TRBD2. The V segment lost 8 bases and the J segment 4 bases; nucleotides outside the gene matches: 16. The CDR3 is 17 amino acids. Germline V gene sequence: CDR1 SGHAT, CDR2 FQNNGV. CDR3 bases: TGTGCCAGCCGACCGGGGCAACTAGCGGGAGACTCTTACGAGCAGTACTTC. Translating it yields CASRPGQLAGDSYEQYF. The full variable domain, its missing parts supplied by reference TRBV11-2 and TRBJ2-7, is EAGVAQSPRYKIIEKRQSVAFWCNPISGHATLYWYQQILGQGPKLLIQFQNNGVVDDSQLPKDRFSAERLKGVDSTLKIQPAKLEDSAVYLCASRPGQLAGDSYEQYFGPGTRLTVT.

This clone has a single count. The V call is TRBV5-1, the J call TRBJ1-2; TRBD1 aligns across 9 bases. The CDR3 runs 15 residues. The J segment lost 5 bases and the V segment lost 0 bases, leaving 5 bases of the junction unmatched. CDR1 SGHRS and CDR2 YFSETQ come from the germline V gene. CDR3 DNA sequence: TGCGCCAGCAGCTTGGGGGACAGGGCACGGTATGGCTACACCTTC. Its translation is CASSLGDRARYGYTF.

V and J are TRBV7-8 and TRBJ1-2, with 8 positions matching TRBD1. This CDR3 has 16 amino acids. Trimming at V came to 1 base and at J to 0 bases, leaving 4 bases not matched to a gene. Germline CDR1 reads SGHVS; CDR2 reads FQNEAQ. The CDR3 nucleotides read TGTGCCAGCAGCTTAGGAGGGACAGGCGCTAACTATGGCTACACCTTC. Amino acid sequence: CASSLGGTGANYGYTF.

This clone turned up a few times. This chain uses TRBV5-1 with TRBJ2-1, with TRBD2 matching over 8 bases. Trimming at V came to 4 bases and at J to 5 bases, leaving 8 bases not matched to a gene. Germline V lookup: CDR1 SGHRS, CDR2 YFSETQ. The CDR3 consists of 15 residues. As DNA, the CDR3 is TGCGCCAGCAGCGGCTTAAGCGGGGGCCACAATGAGCAGTTCTTC. Amino acids: CASSGLSGGHNEQFF. The variable domain in full, completed from reference TRBV5-1 and TRBJ2-1, reads KAGVTQTPRYLIKTRGQQVTLSCSPISGHRSVSWYQQTPGQGLQFLFEYFSETQRNKGNFPGRFSGRQFSNSRSEMNVSTLELGDSALYLCASSGLSGGHNEQFFGPGTRLTVL.

The rearrangement joins TRBV25-1 to TRBJ1-5, with a tentative D call TRBD1 (6 bases). V was pared by 3 bases and J by 4 bases, with 13 bases between. The V gene's germline CDR1 is MGHDK and CDR2 SYGVNS. CDR3 length: 15 residues. The CDR3 DNA reads TGTGCCAGCAGTGAGGGGGGGGCTAGAAATCAGCCCCAGCATTTT. Amino acid sequence: CASSEGGARNQPQHF.

This clone was seen only a few times. The rearrangement uses TRBV7-9 and TRBJ1-4; TRBD1 matches 7 bases. Germline lookup yields CDR1 SEHNR and CDR2 FQNEAQ (reference sequence). The CDR3 spans 15 residues. The trim removed 5 bases at V and 5 bases at J, leaving 8 bases unmatched. CDR3 residues: CASSLGQTENEKLFF. The CDR3 DNA follows: TGTGCCAGCAGCCTGGGACAGACAGAAAATGAAAAACTGTTTTTT.

This clone was counted only a few times. This sequence joins TRBV15 and TRBJ2-1, with 14 bases that match TRBD2. Germline V gene lookup returns CDR1 LNHNV and CDR2 YYDKDF (reference sequence). There are 20 residues in the CDR3. The ends lost 3 bases at V and 2 bases at J; junction bases unmatched: 12. In DNA, the CDR3 is TGTGCCACCAGCAGGACTAGCGGGAGGGTGACCGAGGGCCCCTACAATGAGCAGTTCTTC. This gives the protein CATSRTSGRVTEGPYNEQFF.

The chain uses TRBV6-5 and TRBJ1-3; 7 bases line up with TRBD1. Germline V CDR1 and CDR2: MNHEY, SVGAGI. The J segment lost 4 bases and the V segment lost 6 bases, leaving 6 bases of the junction unmatched. The CDR3 length is 14 residues. Here the CDR3 reads CASRDRVTGNTIYF. CDR3 DNA: TGTGCCAGCAGAGACAGGGTGACCGGAAACACCATATATTTT.

The chain couples TRBV28 to TRBJ1-1; 9 bases agree with TRBD1. The ends lost 8 bases at V and 0 bases at J; junction bases unmatched: 7. The CDR3 is made up of 15 amino acids. Germline V gives CDR1 MDHEN, CDR2 SYDVKM. The CDR3 DNA reads TGTGCCAGCGGTGGACAGGGGCAAGTGAACACTGAAGCTTTCTTT. This gives the protein CASGGQGQVNTEAFF.

The chain has TRBV6-5 and TRBJ1-6; 9 bases line up with TRBD1. This CDR3 has 13 amino acids. Per the germline V gene, CDR1 is MNHEY and CDR2 is SVGAGI. V was pared by 5 bases and J by 14 bases, with 7 bases of the junction left unmatched. The CDR3 bases are TGTGCCAGCAGTCGGGACAGGGTGAGTTCCCTCCACTTT. Its protein product is CASSRDRVSSLHF.

The table lists this clone with a count of one. This chain uses TRBV11-1 with TRBJ2-5; D ambiguous. CDR3 length: 14 residues. The germline CDR1 and CDR2 sequences are SGHAT and FQDESV (reference sequence). With 5 bases removed from V and 2 bases from J, the gap between germline ends came to 12 bases. Here the CDR3 DNA reads TGTGCCAGCAGCATAAACAGTGGACAAGAGACCCAGTACTTC. Translated: CASSINSGQETQYF.